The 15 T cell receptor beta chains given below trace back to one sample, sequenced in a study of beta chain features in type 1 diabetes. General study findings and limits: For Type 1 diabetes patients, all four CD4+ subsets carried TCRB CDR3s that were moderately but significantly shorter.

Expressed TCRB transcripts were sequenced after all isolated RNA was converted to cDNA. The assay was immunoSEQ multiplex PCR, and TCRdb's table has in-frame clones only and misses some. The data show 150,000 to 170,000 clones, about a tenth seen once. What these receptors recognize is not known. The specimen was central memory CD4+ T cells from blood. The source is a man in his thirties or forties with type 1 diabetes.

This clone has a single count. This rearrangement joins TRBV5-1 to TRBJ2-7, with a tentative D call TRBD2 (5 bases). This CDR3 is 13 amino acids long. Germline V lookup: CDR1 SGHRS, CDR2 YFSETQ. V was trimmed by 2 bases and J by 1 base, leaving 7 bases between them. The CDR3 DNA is TGCGCCAGCAGCTTCGGGGTTTCCTACGAGCAGTACTTC. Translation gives CASSFGVSYEQYF.

CDR3 in amino acids: CASSLFGGKAYEQYF. The CDR3 DNA reads TGTGCCAGCAGTTTATTCGGCGGGAAAGCCTACGAGCAGTACTTC. This chain links TRBV27 with TRBJ2-7, with a possible D match to TRBD2 (6 bases). The V gene lost 1 base and the J gene lost 2 bases, with 12 bases spanning the gap. Germline V lookup: CDR1 MNHEY, CDR2 SMNVEV (reference sequence). This CDR3 is 15 amino acids long.

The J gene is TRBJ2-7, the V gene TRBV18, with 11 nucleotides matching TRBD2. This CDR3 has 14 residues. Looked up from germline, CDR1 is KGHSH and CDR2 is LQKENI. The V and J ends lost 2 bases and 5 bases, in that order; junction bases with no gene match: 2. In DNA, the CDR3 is TGTGCCAGCTCACCAAGGACTAGCGGGCACGAGCAGTACTTC. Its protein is CASSPRTSGHEQYF.

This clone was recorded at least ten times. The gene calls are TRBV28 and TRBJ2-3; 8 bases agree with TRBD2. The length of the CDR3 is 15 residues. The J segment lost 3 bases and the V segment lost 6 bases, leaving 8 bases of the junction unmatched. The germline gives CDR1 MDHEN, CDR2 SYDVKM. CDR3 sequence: CASRTGTSFTDTQYF. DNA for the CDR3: TGTGCCAGCAGGACTGGGACTAGTTTTACAGATACGCAGTATTTT. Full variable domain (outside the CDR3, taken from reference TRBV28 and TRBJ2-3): DVKVTQSSRYLVKRTGEKVFLECVQDMDHENMFWYRQDPGLGLRLIYFSYDVKMKEKGDIPEGYSVSREKKERFSLILESASTNQTSMYLCASRTGTSFTDTQYFGPGTRLTVL.

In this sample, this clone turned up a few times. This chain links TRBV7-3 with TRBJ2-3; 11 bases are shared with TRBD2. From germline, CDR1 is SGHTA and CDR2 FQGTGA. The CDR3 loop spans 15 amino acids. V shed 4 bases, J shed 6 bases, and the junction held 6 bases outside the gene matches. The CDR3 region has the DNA TGTGCCAGCAGCTCCACTAGCGGGAGCTGGGATACGCAGTATTTT. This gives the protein CASSSTSGSWDTQYF.

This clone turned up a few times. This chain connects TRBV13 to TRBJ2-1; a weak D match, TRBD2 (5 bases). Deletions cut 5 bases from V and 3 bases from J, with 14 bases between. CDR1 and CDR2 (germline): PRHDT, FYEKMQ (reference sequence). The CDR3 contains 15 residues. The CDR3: CASSLVRGFYNEQFF. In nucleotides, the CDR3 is TGTGCCAGCAGCCTGGTACGGGGTTTCTACAATGAGCAGTTCTTC.

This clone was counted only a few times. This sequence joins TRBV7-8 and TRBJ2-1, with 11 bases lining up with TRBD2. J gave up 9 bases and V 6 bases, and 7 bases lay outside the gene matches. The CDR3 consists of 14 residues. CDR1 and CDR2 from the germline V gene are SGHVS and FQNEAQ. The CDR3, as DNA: TGTGCCAGCAGGATGACTAGCGGGAACAGTGAGCAGTTCTTC. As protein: CASRMTSGNSEQFF.

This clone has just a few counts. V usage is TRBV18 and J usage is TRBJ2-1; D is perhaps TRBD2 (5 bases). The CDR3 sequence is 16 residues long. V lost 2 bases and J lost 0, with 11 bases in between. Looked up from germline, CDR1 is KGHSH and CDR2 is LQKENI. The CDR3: CASSPKVRDSYNEQFF. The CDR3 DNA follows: TGTGCCAGCTCACCAAAAGTTCGGGACTCCTACAATGAGCAGTTCTTC.

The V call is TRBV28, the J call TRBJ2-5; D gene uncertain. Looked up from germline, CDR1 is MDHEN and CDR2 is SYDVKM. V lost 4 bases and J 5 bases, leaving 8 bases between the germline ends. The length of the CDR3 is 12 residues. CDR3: CASSSTWETQYF. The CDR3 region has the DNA TGTGCCAGCAGTTCTACCTGGGAGACCCAGTACTTC.

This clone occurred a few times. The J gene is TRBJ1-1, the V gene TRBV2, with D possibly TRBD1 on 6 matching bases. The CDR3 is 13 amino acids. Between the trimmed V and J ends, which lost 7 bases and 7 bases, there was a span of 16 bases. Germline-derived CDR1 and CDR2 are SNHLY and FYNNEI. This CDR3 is CASMNRDVGEAFF. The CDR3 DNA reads TGTGCCAGCATGAACAGGGACGTCGGTGAAGCTTTCTTT.

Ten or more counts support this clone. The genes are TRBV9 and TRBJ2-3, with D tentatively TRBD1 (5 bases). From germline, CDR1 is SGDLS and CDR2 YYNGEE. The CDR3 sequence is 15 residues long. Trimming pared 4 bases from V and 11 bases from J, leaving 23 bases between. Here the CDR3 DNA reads TGTGCCAGCAGCCTCCAACTGGGGTCGCAAGGGGAGCAGTATTTT. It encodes CASSLQLGSQGEQYF.

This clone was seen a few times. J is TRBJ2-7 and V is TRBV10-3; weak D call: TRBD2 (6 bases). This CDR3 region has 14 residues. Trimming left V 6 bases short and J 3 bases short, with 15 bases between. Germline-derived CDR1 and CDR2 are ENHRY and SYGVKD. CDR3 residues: CAIRRVAALYEQYF. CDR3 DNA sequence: TGTGCCATCAGGAGGGTAGCGGCACTCTACGAGCAGTACTTC.

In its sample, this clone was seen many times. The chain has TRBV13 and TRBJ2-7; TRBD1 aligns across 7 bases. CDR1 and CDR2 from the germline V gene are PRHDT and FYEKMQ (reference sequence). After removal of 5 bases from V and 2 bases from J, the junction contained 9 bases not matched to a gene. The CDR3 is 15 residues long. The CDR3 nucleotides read TGTGCCAGCAGCCGGGGACAGAGTGGAACCTACGAGCAGTACTTC. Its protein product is CASSRGQSGTYEQYF. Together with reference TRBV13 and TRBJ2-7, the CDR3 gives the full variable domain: AAGVIQSPRHLIKEKRETATLKCYPIPRHDTVYWYQQGPGQDPQFLISFYEKMQSDKGSIPDRFSAQQFSDYHSELNMSSLELGDSALYFCASSRGQSGTYEQYFGPGTRLTVT.

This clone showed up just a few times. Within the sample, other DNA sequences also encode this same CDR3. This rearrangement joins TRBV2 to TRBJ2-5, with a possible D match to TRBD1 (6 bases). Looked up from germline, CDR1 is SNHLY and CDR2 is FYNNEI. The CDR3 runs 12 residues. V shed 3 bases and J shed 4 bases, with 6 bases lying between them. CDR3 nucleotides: TGTGCCAGCAGTGACAGGGGAGAGACCCAGTACTTC. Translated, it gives CASSDRGETQYF.

The CDR3 DNA reads TGCGCCAGCGGACAGACTAACTCTGGGGCCAACGTCCTGACTTTC. It translates to CASGQTNSGANVLTF. The chain recombines TRBV5-1 with TRBJ2-6, with a tentative D call TRBD1 (6 bases). This CDR3 has 15 amino acids. Trimming pared 7 bases from V and 0 bases from J, leaving 11 bases between. Germline CDR1 reads SGHRS; CDR2 reads YFSETQ.